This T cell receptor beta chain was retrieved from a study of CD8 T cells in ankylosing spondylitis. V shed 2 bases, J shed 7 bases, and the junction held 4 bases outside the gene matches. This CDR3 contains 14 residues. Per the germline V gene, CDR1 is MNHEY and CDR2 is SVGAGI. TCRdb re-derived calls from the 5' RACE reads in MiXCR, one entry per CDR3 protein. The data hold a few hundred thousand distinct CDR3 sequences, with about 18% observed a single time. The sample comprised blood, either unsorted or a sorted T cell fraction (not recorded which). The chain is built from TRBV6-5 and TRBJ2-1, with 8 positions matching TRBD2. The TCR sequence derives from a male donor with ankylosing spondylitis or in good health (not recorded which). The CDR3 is CASSYGTSENEQFF. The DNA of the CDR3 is TGTGCCAGCAGTTACGGGACTAGTGAAAATGAGCAGTTCTTC.